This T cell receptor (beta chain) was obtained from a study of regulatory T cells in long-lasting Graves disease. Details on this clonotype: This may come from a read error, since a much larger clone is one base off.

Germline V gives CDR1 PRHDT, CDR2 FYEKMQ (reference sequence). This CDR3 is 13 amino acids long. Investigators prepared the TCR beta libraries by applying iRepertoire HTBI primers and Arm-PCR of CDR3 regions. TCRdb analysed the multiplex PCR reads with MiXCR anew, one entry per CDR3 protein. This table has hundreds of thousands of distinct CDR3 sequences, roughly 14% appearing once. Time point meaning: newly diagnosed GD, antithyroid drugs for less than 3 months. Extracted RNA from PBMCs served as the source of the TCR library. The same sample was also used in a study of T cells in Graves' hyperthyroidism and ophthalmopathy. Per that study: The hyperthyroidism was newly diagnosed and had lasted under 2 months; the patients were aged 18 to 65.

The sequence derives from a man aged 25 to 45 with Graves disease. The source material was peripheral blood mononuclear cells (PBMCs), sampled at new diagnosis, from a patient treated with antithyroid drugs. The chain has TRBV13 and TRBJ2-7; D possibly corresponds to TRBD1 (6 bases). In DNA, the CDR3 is TGTGCCAGTAAACACAGGGAGAGCTACGGGCAGTACTTC. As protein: CASKHRESYGQYF.